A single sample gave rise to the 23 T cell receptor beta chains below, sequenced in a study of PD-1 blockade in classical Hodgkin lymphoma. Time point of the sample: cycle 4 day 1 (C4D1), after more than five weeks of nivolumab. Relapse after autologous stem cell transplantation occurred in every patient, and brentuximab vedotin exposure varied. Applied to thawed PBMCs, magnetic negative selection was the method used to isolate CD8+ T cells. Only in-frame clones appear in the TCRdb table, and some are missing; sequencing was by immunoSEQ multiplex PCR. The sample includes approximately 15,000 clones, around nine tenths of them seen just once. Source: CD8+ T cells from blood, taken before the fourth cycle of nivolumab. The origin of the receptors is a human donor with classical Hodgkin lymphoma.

CDR3 sequence reads: CASSLLAGFSYNEQFF. The CDR3 bases are TGTGCCAGCAGTTTACTAGCGGGATTCTCCTACAATGAGCAGTTCTTC. The rearrangement joins TRBV28 to TRBJ2-1; 9 nucleotides match TRBD2. CDR1 is MDHEN, CDR2 SYDVKM, per germline. The CDR3 spans 16 residues. Losses at the gene ends were 2 bases for V and 0 bases for J; bases not matched to a gene: 2.

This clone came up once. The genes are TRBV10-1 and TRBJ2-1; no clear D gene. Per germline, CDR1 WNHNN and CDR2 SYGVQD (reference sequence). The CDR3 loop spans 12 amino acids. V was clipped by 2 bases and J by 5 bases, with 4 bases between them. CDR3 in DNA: TGCGCCAGCAGTGAGCGCGACAATGAGCAGTTCTTC. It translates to CASSERDNEQFF.

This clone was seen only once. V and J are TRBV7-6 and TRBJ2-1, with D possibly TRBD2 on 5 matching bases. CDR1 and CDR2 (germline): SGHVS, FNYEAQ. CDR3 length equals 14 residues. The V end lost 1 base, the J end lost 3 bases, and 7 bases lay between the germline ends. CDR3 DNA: TGTGCCAGCAGCTTAGGGGAGAACTACAATGAGCAGTTCTTC. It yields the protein CASSLGENYNEQFF.

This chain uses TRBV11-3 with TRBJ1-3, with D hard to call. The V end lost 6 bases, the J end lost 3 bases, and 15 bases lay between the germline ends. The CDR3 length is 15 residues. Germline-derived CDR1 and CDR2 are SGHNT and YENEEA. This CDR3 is CASRNLYDDGNTIYF. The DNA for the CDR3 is TGTGCCAGCAGAAACCTCTACGACGATGGAAACACCATATATTTT. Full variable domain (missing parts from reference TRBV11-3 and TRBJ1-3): EAGVVQSPRYKIIEKKQPVAFWCNPISGHNTLYWYLQNLGQGPELLIRYENEEAVDDSQLPKDRFSAERLKGVDSTLKIQPAELGDSAVYLCASRNLYDDGNTIYFGEGSWLTVV.

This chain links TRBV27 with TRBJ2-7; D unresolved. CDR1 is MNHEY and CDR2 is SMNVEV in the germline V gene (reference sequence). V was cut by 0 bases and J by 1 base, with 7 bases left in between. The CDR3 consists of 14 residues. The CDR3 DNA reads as TGTGCCAGCAGTTTATCGGCAGGTTCCTACGAGCAGTACTTC. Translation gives CASSLSAGSYEQYF.

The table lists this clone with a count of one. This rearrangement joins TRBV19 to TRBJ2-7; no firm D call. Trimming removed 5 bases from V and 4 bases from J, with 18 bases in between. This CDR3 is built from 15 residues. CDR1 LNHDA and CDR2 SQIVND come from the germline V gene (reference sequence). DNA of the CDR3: TGTGCCAGTAGTGCAACCCACTTTTATACTTACGAGCAGTACTTC. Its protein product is CASSATHFYTYEQYF. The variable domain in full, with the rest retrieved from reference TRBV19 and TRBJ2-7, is DGGITQSPKYLFRKEGQNVTLSCEQNLNHDAMYWYRQDPGQGLRLIYYSQIVNDFQKGDIAEGYSVSREKKESFPLTVTSAQKNPTAFYLCASSATHFYTYEQYFGPGTRLTVT.

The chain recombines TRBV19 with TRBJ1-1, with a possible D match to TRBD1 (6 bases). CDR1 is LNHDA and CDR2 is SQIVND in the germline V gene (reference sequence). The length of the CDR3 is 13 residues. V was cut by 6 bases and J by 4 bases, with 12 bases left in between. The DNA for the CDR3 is TGTGCCAGTAGACAGGGAACGGGCACTGAAGCTTTCTTT. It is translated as CASRQGTGTEAFF.

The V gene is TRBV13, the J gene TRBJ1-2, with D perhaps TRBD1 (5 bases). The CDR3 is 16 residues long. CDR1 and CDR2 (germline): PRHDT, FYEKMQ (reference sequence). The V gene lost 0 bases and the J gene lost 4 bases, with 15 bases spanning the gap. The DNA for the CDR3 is TGTGCCAGCAGCTTAGGGGCGGGGACGGGGCCCTATGGCTACACCTTC. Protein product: CASSLGAGTGPYGYTF.

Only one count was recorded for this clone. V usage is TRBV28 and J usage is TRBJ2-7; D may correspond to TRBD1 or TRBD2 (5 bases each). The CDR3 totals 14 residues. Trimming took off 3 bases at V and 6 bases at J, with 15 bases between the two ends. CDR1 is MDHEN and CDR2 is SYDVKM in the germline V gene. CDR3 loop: CASSFRGDGFEQYF. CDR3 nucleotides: TGTGCCAGCAGTTTCCGTGGGGACGGCTTCGAGCAGTACTTC.

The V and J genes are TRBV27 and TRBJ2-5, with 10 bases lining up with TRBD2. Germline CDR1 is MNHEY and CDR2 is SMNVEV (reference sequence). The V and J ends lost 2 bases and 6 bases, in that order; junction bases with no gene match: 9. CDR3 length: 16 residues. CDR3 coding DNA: TGTGCCAGCAGTTTAGTTACGGCTAGCGGGAGCCAGACCCAGTACTTC. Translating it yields CASSLVTASGSQTQYF.

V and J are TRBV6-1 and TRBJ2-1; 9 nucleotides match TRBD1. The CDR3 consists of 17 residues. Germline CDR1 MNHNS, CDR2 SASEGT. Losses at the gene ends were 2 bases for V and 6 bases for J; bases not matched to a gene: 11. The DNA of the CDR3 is TGTGCCAGCAGTGAAAGGGGCTGGACAGGGGACCTCAATGAGCAGTTCTTC. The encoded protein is CASSERGWTGDLNEQFF.

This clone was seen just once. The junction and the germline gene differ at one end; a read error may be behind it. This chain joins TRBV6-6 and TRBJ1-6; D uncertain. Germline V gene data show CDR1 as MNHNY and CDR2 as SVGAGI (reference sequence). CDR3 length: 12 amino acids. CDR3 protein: CVSGSRDSPLHF. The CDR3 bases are TGTGTCAGCGGGAGTAGGGATTCACCCCTCCACTTT.

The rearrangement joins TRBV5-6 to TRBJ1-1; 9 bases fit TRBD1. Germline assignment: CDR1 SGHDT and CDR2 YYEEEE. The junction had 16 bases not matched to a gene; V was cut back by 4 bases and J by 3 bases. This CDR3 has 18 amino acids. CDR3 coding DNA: TGTGCCAGCAGCGGACCGGGACAGGGTAAGGGTACTGACACTGAAGCTTTCTTT. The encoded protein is CASSGPGQGKGTDTEAFF. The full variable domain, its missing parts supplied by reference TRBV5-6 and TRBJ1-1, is DAGVTQSPTHLIKTRGQQVTLRCSPKSGHDTVSWYQQALGQGPQFIFQYYEEEERQRGNFPDRFSGHQFPNYSSELNVNALLLGDSALYLCASSGPGQGKGTDTEAFFGQGTRLTVV.

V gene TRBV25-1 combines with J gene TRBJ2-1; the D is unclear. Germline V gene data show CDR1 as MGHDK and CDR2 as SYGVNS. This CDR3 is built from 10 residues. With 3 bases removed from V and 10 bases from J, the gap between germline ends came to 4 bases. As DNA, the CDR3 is TGTGCCAGCAGTGAGGACGAGCAGTTCTTC. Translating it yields CASSEDEQFF.

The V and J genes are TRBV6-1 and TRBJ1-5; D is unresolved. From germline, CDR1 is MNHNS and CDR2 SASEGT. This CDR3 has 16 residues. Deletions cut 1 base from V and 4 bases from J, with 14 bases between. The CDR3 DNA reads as TGTGCCAGCAGTGAAGGTAGGGAAAGAGCTAATCAGCCCCAGCATTTT. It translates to CASSEGRERANQPQHF.

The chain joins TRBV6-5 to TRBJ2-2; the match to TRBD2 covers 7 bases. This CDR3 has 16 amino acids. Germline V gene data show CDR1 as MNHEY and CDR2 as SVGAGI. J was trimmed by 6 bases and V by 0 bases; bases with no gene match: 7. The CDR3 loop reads CASSYSTVAGAGELFF. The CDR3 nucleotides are TGTGCCAGCAGTTACTCGACGGTCGCGGGGGCCGGGGAGCTGTTTTTT.

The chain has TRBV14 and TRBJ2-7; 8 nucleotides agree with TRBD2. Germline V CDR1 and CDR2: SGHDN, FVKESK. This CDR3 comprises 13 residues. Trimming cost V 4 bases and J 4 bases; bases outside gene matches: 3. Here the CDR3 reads CASSPGLAYEQYF. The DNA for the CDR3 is TGTGCCAGCAGCCCTGGACTAGCTTACGAGCAGTACTTC.

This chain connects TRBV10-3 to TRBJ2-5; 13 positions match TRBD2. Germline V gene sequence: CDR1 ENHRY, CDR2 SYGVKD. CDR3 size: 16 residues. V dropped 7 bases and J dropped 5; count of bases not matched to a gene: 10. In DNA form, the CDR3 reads TGTGCCATCACGGTACTAGCGGGAGGGCCGGGCGAGACCCAGTACTTC. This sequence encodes CAITVLAGGPGETQYF.

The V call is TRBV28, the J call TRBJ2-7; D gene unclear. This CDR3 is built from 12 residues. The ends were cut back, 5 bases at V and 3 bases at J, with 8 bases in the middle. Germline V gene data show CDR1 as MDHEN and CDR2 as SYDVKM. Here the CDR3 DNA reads TGTGCCAGCAGTCCCTTTTTCTACGAGCAGTACTTC. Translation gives CASSPFFYEQYF.

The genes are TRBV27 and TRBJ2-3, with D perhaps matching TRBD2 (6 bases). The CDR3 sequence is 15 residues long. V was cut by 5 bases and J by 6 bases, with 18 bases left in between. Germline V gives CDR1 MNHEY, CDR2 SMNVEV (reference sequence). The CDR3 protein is CASSPGSSVPDTQYF. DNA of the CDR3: TGTGCCAGCAGTCCGGGATCTAGCGTCCCGGATACGCAGTATTTT.

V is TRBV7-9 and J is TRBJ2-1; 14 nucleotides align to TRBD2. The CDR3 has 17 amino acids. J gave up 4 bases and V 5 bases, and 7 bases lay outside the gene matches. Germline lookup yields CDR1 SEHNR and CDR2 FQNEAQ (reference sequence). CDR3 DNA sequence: TGTGCCAGCAGCCCAAGGACTAGCGGGAGGTTGTACAATGAGCAGTTCTTC. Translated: CASSPRTSGRLYNEQFF.

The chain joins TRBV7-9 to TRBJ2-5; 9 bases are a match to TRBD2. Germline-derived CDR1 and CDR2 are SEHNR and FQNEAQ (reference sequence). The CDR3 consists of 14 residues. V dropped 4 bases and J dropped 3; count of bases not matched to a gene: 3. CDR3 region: CASSSIAGEETQYF. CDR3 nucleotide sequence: TGTGCCAGCAGCTCCATAGCGGGGGAAGAGACCCAGTACTTC.

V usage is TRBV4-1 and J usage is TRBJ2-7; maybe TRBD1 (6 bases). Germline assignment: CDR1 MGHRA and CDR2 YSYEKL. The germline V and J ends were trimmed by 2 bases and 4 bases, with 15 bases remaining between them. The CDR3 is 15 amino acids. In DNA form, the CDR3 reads TGCGCCAGCAGCCAAATGGTCGGTAGGGGGTACGAGCAGTACTTC. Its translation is CASSQMVGRGYEQYF.